This TCR beta chain was identified during a study of blood T cell repertoires in COVID-19. The repertoire was sequenced with immunoSEQ multiplex PCR; TCRdb's copy has only in-frame clones and lacks some. Here the sample spans approximately 25,000 clones, about 90% being singletons. CDR1 is LNHDA and CDR2 is SQIVND in the germline V gene (reference sequence). Trimming cost V 4 bases and J 6 bases; bases outside gene matches: 7. The CDR3 has 15 amino acids. Material: peripheral blood. The chain carries TRBV19 and TRBJ2-1; TRBD1 agrees at 9 bases. This receptor was identified in a man aged 65 to 79 with active COVID-19. CDR3 residues: CASSKTGTGFNEQFF. Here the CDR3 DNA reads TGTGCCAGTAGTAAGACCGGGACAGGGTTCAATGAGCAGTTCTTC.